This T cell receptor (beta chain) was sequenced in a study of cytomegalovirus exposure and HLA in healthy donors. Across the whole study: The approximately 670 first-cohort repertoires and the 110 or so validation repertoires shared the same platform, a later analysis reported. Findings of the study overall: Rare TCR sequences predominated, though certain public TCRs were found in many donors. Altogether, 150 to 200 TCR beta chains were recorded as cytomegalovirus-associated. A few chains linked to CMV were shown in vitro to be specific for CMV antigens.

On this clone: Its specificity is unknown.

Repertoires were generated with immunoSEQ multiplex PCR, while TCRdb's copy carries only in-frame clones and drops some. The data hold 100,000 to 150,000 clones, with about 91% observed a single time. V lost 0 bases and J lost 6, with 10 bases in between. Germline V CDR1 and CDR2: SGHRS, YFSETQ. The CDR3 loop spans 13 amino acids. This chain joins TRBV5-1 and TRBJ2-7; D may be TRBD2 (6 bases). This receptor was identified in a woman aged 18-29 years in good health and CMV-seronegative. Sequenced material: PBMCs. In DNA form, the CDR3 reads TGCGCCAGCAGCTTGGAGGCGGGACCCGAGCAGTACTTC. Translation: CASSLEAGPEQYF.